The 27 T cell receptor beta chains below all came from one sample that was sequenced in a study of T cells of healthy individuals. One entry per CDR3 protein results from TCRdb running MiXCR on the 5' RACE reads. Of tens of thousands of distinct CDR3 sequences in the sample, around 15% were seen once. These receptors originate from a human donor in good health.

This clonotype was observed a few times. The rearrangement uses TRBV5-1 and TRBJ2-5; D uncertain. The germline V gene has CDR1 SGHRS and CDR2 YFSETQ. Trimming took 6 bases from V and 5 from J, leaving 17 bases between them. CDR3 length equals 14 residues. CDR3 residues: CASKWTSFEETQYF. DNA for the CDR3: TGCGCCAGCAAATGGACCTCGTTTGAGGAGACCCAGTACTTC.

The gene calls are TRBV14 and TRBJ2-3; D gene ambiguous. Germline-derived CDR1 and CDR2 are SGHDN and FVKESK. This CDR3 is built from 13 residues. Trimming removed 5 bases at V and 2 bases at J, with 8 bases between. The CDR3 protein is CASSTHLTDTQYF. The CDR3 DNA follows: TGTGCCAGCAGCACCCACCTCACAGATACGCAGTATTTT.

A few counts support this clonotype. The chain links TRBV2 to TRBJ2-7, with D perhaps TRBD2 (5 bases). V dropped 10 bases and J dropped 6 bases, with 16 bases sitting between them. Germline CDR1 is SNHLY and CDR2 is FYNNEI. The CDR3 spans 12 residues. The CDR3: CAKGFGDREQYF. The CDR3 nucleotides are TGTGCCAAAGGATTCGGGGATCGCGAGCAGTACTTC.

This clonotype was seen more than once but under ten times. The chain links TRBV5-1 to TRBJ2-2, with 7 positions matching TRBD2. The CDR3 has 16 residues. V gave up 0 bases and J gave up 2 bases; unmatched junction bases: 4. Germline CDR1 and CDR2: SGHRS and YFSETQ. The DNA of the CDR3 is TGCGCCAGCAGCTTGGCCCTAGCGGCTAACACCGGGGAGCTGTTTTTT. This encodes CASSLALAANTGELFF.

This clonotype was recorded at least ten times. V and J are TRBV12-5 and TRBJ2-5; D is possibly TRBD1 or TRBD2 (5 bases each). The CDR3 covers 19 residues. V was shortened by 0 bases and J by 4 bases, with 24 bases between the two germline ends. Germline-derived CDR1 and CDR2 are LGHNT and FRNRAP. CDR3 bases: TGTGCTAGTGGTTTGGTACGAGATGGGGCCTTGCGAGGGCGAGAGACCCAGTACTTC. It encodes CASGLVRDGALRGRETQYF.

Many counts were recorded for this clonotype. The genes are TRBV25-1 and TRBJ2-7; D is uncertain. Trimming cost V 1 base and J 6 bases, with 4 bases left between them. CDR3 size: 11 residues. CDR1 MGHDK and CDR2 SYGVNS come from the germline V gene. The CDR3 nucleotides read TGTGCCAGCAGTGAATTTCGCGAGCAGTACTTC. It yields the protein CASSEFREQYF.

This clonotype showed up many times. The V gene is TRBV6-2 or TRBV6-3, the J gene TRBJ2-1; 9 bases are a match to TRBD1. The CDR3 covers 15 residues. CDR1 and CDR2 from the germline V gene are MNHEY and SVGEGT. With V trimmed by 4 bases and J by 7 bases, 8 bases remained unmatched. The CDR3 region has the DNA TGTGCCAGCAGTTTCTTCGGGACAGGGCAGAATGAGCAGTTCTTC. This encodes CASSFFGTGQNEQFF.

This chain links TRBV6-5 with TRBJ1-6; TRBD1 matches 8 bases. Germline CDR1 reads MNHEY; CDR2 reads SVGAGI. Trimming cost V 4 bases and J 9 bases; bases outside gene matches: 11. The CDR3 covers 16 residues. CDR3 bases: TGTGCCAGCAGTTTAAGGACAGGGAGGAAAATTTCACCCCTCCACTTT. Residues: CASSLRTGRKISPLHF.

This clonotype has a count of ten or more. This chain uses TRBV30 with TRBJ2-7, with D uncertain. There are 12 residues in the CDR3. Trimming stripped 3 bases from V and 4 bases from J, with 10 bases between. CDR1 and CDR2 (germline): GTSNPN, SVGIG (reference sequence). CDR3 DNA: TGTGCCTGGAGCGCGCACCTTTACGAGCAGTACTTC. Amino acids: CAWSAHLYEQYF.

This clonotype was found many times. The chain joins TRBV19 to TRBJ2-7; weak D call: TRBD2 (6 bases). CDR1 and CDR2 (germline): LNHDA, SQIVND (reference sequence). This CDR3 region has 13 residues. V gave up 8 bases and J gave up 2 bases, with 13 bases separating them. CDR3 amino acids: CASRSGSAYEQYF. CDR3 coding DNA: TGTGCCAGTCGGAGCGGGTCCGCCTACGAGCAGTACTTC.

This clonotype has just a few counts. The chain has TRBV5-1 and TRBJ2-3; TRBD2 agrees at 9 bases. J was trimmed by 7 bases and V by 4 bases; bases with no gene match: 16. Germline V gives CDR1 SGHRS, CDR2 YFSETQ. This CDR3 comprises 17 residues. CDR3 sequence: CASSPGGSGSQRYTQYF. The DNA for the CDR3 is TGCGCCAGCAGCCCAGGGGGTAGCGGGAGTCAACGATATACGCAGTATTTT.

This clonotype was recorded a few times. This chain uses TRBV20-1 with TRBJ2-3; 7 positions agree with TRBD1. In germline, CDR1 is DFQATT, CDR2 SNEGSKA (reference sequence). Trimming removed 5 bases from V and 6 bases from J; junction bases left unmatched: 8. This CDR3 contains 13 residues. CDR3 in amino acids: CSAVQGSSDTQYF. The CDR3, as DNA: TGCAGTGCTGTACAGGGGTCGTCCGATACGCAGTATTTT.

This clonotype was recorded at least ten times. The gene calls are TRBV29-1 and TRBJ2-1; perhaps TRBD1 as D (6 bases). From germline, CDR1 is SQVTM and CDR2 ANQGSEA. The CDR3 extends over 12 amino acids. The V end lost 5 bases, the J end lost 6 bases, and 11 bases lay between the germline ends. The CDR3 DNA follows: TGCAGCGTTCTTCAGGGGACCAATGAGCAGTTCTTC. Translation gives CSVLQGTNEQFF.

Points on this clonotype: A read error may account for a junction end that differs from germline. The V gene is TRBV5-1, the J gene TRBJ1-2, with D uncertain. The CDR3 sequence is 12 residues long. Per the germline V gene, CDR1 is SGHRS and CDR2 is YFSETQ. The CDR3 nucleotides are TGCGCCAGCAGCTCGGACGGATATGGCTACAACTTC. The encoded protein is CASSSDGYGYNF. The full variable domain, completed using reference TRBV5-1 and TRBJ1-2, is KAGVTQTPRYLIKTRGQQVTLSCSPISGHRSVSWYQQTPGQGLQFLFEYFSETQRNKGNFPGRFSGRQFSNSRSEMNVSTLELGDSALYLCASSSDGYGYNFGSGTRLTVV.

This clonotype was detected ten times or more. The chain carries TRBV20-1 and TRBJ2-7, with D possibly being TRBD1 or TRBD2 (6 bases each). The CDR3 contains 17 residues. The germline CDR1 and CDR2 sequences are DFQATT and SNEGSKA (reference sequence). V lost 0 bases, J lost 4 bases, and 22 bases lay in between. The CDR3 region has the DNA TGCAGTGCTAGAGATAGGCAGGGGCTGGCGGGGCGGTACGAGCAGTACTTC. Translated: CSARDRQGLAGRYEQYF.

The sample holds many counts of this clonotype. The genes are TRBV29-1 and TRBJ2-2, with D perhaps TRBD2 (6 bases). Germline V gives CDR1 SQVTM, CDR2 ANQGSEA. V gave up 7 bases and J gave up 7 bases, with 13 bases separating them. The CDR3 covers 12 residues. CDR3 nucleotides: TGCAGCGGCGGGACTCCAGGCGGGGAGCTGTTTTTT. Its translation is CSGGTPGGELFF.

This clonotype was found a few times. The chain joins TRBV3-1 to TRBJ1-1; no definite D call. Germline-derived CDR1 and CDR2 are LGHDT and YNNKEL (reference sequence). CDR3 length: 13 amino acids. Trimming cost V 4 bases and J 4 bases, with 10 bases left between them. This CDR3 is CASSPAGITEAFF. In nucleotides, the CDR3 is TGTGCCAGCAGCCCCGCAGGTATCACTGAAGCTTTCTTT.

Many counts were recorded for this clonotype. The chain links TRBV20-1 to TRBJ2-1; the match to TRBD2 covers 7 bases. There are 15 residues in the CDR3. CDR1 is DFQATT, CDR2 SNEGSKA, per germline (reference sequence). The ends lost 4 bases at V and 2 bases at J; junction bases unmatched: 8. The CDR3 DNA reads TGCAGTGCTACCGATGGGGGGGGGGCCTACAATGAGCAGTTCTTC. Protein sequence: CSATDGGGAYNEQFF.

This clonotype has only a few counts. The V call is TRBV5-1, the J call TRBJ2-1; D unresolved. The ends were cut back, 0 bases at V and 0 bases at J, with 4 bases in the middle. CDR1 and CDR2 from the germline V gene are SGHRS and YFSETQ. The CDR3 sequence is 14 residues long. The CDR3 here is CASSLAISYNEQFF. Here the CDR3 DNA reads TGCGCCAGCAGCTTGGCAATCTCCTACAATGAGCAGTTCTTC.

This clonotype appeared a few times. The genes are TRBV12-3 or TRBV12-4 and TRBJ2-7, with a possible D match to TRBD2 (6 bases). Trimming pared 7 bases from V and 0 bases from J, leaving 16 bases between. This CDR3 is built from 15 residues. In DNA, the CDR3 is TGTGCCAGCACTACGGGACTGCCTTTCTCCTACGAGCAGTACTTC. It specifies CASTTGLPFSYEQYF.

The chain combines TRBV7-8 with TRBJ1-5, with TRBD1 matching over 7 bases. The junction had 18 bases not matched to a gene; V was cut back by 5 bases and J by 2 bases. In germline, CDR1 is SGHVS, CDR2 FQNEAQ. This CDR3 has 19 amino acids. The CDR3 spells CASSMVEGAHPNRNQPQHF. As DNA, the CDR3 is TGTGCCAGCAGCATGGTGGAGGGGGCGCATCCAAATCGCAATCAGCCCCAGCATTTT.

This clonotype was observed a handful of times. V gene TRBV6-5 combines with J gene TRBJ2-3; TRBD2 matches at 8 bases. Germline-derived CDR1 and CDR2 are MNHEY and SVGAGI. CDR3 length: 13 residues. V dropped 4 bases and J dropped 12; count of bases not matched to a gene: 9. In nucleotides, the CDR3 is TGTGCCAGCAGTTCTCCGGGGACTAGGGGACAGTATTTT. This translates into CASSSPGTRGQYF.

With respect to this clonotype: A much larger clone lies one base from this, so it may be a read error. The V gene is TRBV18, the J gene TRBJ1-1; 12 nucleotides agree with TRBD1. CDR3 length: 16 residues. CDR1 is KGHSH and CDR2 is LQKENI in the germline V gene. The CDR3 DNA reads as TGTGCCAGCTCACCGCAGGGACAGGGGGCTCCTCATGAAGCTTTATTT. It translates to CASSPQGQGAPHEALF.

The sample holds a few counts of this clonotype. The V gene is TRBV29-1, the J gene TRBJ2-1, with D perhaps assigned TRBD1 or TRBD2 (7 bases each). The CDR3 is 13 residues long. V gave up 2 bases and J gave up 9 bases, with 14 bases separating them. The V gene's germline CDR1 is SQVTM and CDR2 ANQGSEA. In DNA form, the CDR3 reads TGCAGCGTTGAAAGGCAGGGGGGGGGTGAGCAGTTCTTC. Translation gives CSVERQGGGEQFF.

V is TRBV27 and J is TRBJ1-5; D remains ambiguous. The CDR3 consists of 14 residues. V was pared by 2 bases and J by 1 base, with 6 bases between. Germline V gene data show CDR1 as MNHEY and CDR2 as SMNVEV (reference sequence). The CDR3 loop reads CASSLRYSNQPQHF. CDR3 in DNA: TGTGCCAGCAGTTTACGGTACAGCAATCAGCCCCAGCATTTT.

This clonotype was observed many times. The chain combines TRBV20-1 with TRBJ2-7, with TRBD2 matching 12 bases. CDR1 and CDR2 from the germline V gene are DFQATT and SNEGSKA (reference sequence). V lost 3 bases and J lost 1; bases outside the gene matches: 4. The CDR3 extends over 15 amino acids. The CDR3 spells CSASSGTSGSYEQYF. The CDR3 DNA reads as TGCAGTGCTAGTTCAGGGACTAGCGGGTCCTACGAGCAGTACTTC.

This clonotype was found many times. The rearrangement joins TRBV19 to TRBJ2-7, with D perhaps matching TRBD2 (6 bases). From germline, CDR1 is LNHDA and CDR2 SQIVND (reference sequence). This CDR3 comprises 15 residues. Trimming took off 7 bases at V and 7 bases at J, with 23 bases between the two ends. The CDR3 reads CASTARDSLEEEQYF. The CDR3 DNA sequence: TGTGCCAGTACCGCCAGGGACTCGCTTGAAGAGGAGCAGTACTTC.